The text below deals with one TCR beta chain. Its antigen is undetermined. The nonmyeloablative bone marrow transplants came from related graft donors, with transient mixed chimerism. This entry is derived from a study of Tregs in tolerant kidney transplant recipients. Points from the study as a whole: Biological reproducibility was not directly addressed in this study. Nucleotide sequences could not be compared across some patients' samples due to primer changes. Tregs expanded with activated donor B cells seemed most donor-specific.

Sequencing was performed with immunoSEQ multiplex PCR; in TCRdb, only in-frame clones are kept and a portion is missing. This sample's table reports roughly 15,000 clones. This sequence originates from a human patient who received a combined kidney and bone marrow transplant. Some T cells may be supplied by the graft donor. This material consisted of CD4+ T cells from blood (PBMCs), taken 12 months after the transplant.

CDR3 in amino acids: CASSTSGRALNTQYF. Partial CDR3 DNA: TGTGCCAGCAGCACCAGCGGGAGGGCCTTAAATACG. J is TRBJ2-3 and V is TRBV7-3; 10 nucleotides match TRBD2. The CDR3 end lies 3 residues beyond the end of the read and is filled in from the germline J gene. CDR1 SGHTA and CDR2 FQGTGA come from the germline V gene. V lost 5 bases and J lost 7; bases outside the gene matches: 9. The CDR3 length is 15 residues. Full variable domain (outside the CDR3, taken from reference TRBV7-3 and TRBJ2-3): GAGVSQTPSNKVTEKGKYVELRCDPISGHTALYWYRQSLGQGPEFLIYFQGTGAADDSGLPNDRFFAVRPEGSVSTLKIQRTERGDSAVYLCASSTSGRALNTQYFGPGTRLTVL.